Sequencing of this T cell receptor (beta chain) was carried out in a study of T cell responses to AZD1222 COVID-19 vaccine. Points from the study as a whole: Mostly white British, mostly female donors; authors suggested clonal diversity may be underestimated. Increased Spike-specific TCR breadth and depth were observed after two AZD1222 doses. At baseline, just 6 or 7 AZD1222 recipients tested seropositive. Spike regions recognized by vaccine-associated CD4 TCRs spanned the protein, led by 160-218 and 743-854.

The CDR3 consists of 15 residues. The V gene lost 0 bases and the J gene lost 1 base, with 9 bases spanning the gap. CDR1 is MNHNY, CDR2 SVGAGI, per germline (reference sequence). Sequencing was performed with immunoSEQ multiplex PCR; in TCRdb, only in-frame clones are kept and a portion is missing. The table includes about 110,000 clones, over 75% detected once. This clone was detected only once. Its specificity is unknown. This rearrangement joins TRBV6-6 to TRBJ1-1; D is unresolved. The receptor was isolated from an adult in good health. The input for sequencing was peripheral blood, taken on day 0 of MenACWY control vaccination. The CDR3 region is CASSYSGQTNTEAFF. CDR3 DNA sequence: TGTGCCAGCAGTTACTCAGGGCAGACGAACACTGAAGCTTTCTTT.